This T cell receptor beta chain derives from a study of T cell repertoires in cytomegalovirus infection. One entry per CDR3 protein, called by TCRdb with MiXCR from the reads. The sample yields approximately 750,000 distinct CDR3 sequences, roughly 35% seen once. This clonotype has a handful of counts. The receptor was isolated from a human donor in good health (CMV status not recorded). Some clones in this sample may be carry-over from other donors' samples. Material for sequencing was PBMCs.

The CDR3 is CASSLVFGWGDQPQHF. The CDR3 DNA reads TGTGCCAGCAGTTTAGTTTTTGGGTGGGGAGATCAGCCCCAGCATTTT. The chain uses TRBV28 and TRBJ1-5; D gene uncertain. The V end was cut by 2 bases, the J end by 5 bases, with 16 bases between. The CDR3 length is 16 residues. Per the germline V gene, CDR1 is MDHEN and CDR2 is SYDVKM.